These 16 T cell receptor beta chains originate from one sample sequenced in a study of T cell changes during pregnancy in multiple sclerosis. The protocol was immunoSEQ multiplex PCR, while the TCRdb copy is restricted to in-frame clones and leaves out a portion. The sample holds 25,000 to 40,000 clones, approximately 90% seen once. The sequencing used CD8+ T cells from peripheral blood mononuclear cells, collected in the second trimester of pregnancy. The origin of the receptors is a female donor with multiple sclerosis, enrolled in a pregnancy study.

This rearrangement joins TRBV7-8 to TRBJ1-1; D is undetermined. V was shortened by 1 base and J by 5 bases, with 8 bases between the two germline ends. CDR1 is SGHVS and CDR2 is FQNEAQ in the germline V gene. The CDR3 loop spans 13 amino acids. The CDR3 DNA sequence: TGTGCCAGCAGCTTAGAATTAACAACTGAAGCTTTCTTT. This translates into CASSLELTTEAFF.

This clone was observed a single time. This sequence joins TRBV12-5 and TRBJ2-3; 11 nucleotides match TRBD2. Germline V gives CDR1 LGHNT, CDR2 FRNRAP. Germline trimming cut 6 bases from V and 2 bases from J; bases unmatched to any gene: 7. This CDR3 is 16 amino acids long. DNA of the CDR3: TGTGCTAGTGGCGATACTAGCGGGAGTATCACAGATACGCAGTATTTT. This sequence encodes CASGDTSGSITDTQYF. The full variable domain, completed using reference TRBV12-5 and TRBJ2-3, is DARVTQTPRHKVTEMGQEVTMRCQPILGHNTVFWYRQTMMQGLELLAYFRNRAPLDDSGMPKDRFSAEMPDATLATLKIQPSEPRDSAVYFCASGDTSGSITDTQYFGPGTRLTVL.

The gene calls are TRBV6-1 and TRBJ2-1; 10 nucleotides match TRBD1. This CDR3 has 13 residues. V was clipped by 8 bases and J by 6 bases; unmatched bases: 4. Germline V gene lookup returns CDR1 MNHNS and CDR2 SASEGT. DNA of the CDR3: TGTGCCAGCCGGGACAGGGGATTCAATGAGCAGTTCTTC. This gives the protein CASRDRGFNEQFF.

V is TRBV9 and J is TRBJ2-7; D might be TRBD2 (5 bases). CDR3 length: 13 residues. V was shortened by 4 bases and J by 6 bases, with 14 bases between the two germline ends. Germline lookup yields CDR1 SGDLS and CDR2 YYNGEE. For the CDR3, the DNA is TGTGCCAGCAGCTTTGGGGTTGCGGGCGAGCAGTACTTC. Translating gives CASSFGVAGEQYF.

The rearrangement uses TRBV28 and TRBJ2-7; 7 bases fit TRBD2. The CDR3 sequence is 15 residues long. Germline trimming cut 5 bases from V and 0 bases from J; bases unmatched to any gene: 7. The V gene's germline CDR1 is MDHEN and CDR2 SYDVKM. The CDR3 is CASSITSDDSYEQYF. The CDR3, as DNA: TGTGCCAGCAGTATAACTAGCGACGACTCCTACGAGCAGTACTTC.

The V and J genes are TRBV18 and TRBJ2-7; weak D call: TRBD1 (6 bases). This CDR3 contains 13 residues. The V gene's germline CDR1 is KGHSH and CDR2 LQKENI. V lost 5 bases to trimming and J lost 2 bases, with 10 bases between them. This CDR3 reads CASSDRLTYEQYF. CDR3 DNA: TGTGCCAGCTCAGACAGGCTAACCTACGAGCAGTACTTC.

The V and J genes are TRBV19 and TRBJ2-1; 7 positions match TRBD1. The V gene end was trimmed by 4 bases and the J gene end by 7 bases; junction bases not matched to a gene: 7. The length of the CDR3 is 14 residues. Germline V lookup: CDR1 LNHDA, CDR2 SQIVND (reference sequence). CDR3 amino acids: CASSTTGSPNEQFF. The CDR3 DNA reads TGTGCCAGTAGTACGACAGGGTCGCCAAATGAGCAGTTCTTC.

The rearrangement joins TRBV20-1 to TRBJ2-3; TRBD2 might be the D (6 bases). V lost 3 bases and J 5 bases, leaving 6 bases between the germline ends. The CDR3 has 11 amino acids. Germline lookup yields CDR1 DFQATT and CDR2 SNEGSKA (reference sequence). The CDR3: CSAREGDTQYF. Written as DNA, the CDR3 is TGCAGTGCTAGGGAGGGAGATACGCAGTATTTT.

CDR3 DNA: TGTGCCAGCAGCGGCAACACAGATACGCAGTATTTT. Translating it yields CASSGNTDTQYF. This chain links TRBV7-9 with TRBJ2-3; unclear D gene. The CDR3 runs to 12 residues. Germline V gene data show CDR1 as SEHNR and CDR2 as FQNEAQ (reference sequence). V shed 5 bases and J shed 2 bases, with 5 bases lying between them.

This rearrangement joins TRBV30 to TRBJ2-7; 9 nucleotides match TRBD1. V lost 1 base, J lost 5 bases, and 6 bases stayed unmatched. The CDR3 is made up of 14 amino acids. The germline gives CDR1 GTSNPN, CDR2 SVGIG (reference sequence). The CDR3 nucleotides read TGTGCCTGGAGTGGGGGACAGGGTCAAGACGAGCAGTACTTC. It translates to CAWSGGQGQDEQYF.

The chain combines TRBV19 with TRBJ1-5; TRBD1 aligns across 8 bases. This CDR3 comprises 15 residues. After removal of 5 bases from V and 5 bases from J, the junction contained 8 bases not matched to a gene. Per germline, CDR1 LNHDA and CDR2 SQIVND (reference sequence). This CDR3 is CASSPSGGSDQPQHF. In DNA, the CDR3 is TGTGCCAGTAGTCCTTCAGGGGGCTCGGATCAGCCCCAGCATTTT.

The chain has TRBV6-1 and TRBJ2-1; D not resolved. The germline V gene has CDR1 MNHNS and CDR2 SASEGT. CDR3 length: 13 amino acids. Trimming cost V 5 bases and J 7 bases, with 12 bases left between them. The CDR3 sequence: CASSIYFGNEQFF. In nucleotides, the CDR3 is TGTGCCAGCAGTATTTACTTCGGGAATGAGCAGTTCTTC.

CDR3 in amino acids: CASSLGLAGGLGQFF. In nucleotides, the CDR3 is TGTGCCAGCAGCTTGGGACTAGCGGGAGGGCTGGGGCAGTTCTTC. This chain uses TRBV7-2 with TRBJ2-1; TRBD2 agrees at 16 bases. CDR3 length equals 15 residues. V dropped 3 bases and J dropped 12; count of bases not matched to a gene: 5. Germline V CDR1 and CDR2: SGHTA, FQGNSA.

This chain links TRBV7-3 with TRBJ2-5; no reliable D call. Germline V gene lookup returns CDR1 SGHTA and CDR2 FQGTGA. The germline V and J ends were trimmed by 8 bases and 4 bases, with 14 bases remaining between them. This CDR3 region has 13 residues. The CDR3 DNA is TGTGCCAGCTCCAGGTGGCCGGCAGAGACCCAGTACTTC. It encodes CASSRWPAETQYF.

As DNA, the CDR3 is TGTGCCAGCAGTTACTCGATAAGCGGAGACTACGAGCAGTACTTC. Its translation: CASSYSISGDYEQYF. The J gene is TRBJ2-7, the V gene TRBV6-5; D is perhaps TRBD2 (5 bases). The CDR3 loop spans 15 amino acids. V lost 0 bases, J lost 3 bases, and 12 bases lay in between. The germline gives CDR1 MNHEY, CDR2 SVGAGI.

This chain connects TRBV10-3 to TRBJ2-7; unclear D gene. V was clipped by 1 base and J by 1 base, with 5 bases between them. Germline lookup yields CDR1 ENHRY and CDR2 SYGVKD. This CDR3 is built from 13 residues. The CDR3 sequence is CAISEFQSYEQYF. The CDR3 nucleotides are TGTGCCATCAGTGAGTTTCAGTCCTACGAGCAGTACTTC.